This is a list of T cell receptor beta chains from one sample in a study of CD8 T cells in ankylosing spondylitis. Each CDR3 protein is one row after TCRdb ran MiXCR on the 5' RACE reads. The data hold around 330,000 distinct CDR3 sequences, with more than 9% observed a single time. The sample comprised blood, either unsorted or a sorted T cell fraction (not recorded which). All receptors come from a female donor with ankylosing spondylitis or in good health (not recorded which). The CDR3 runs from the conserved cysteine through the conserved F or W. Each record gives: V gene, D gene, CDR3 protein. The D gene is left open where the match is weak.

v_gene: TRBV20-1; d_gene: TRBD1; CDR3aa: CSARAGTGGTSPLHF
v_gene: TRBV7-8; d_gene: NA; CDR3aa: CASSLVRGEGGGGAQHF
v_gene: TRBV20-1; d_gene: NA; CDR3aa: CSALQGRPYNEQFF
v_gene: TRBV28; d_gene: NA; CDR3aa: CASSLSPNYGYTF
v_gene: TRBV4-2; d_gene: TRBD2; CDR3aa: CASSQEVRPAGDTGELFF
v_gene: TRBV12-3/TRBV12-4; d_gene: NA; CDR3aa: CASSVGGGELFF
v_gene: TRBV20-1; d_gene: TRBD2; CDR3aa: CSGRRASGGANEQFF
v_gene: TRBV28; d_gene: TRBD1; CDR3aa: CASSLSQGEEWGDQPQHF
v_gene: TRBV2; d_gene: NA; CDR3aa: CASRPGSSLNTGELFF
v_gene: TRBV12-3/TRBV12-4; d_gene: NA; CDR3aa: CASSFSREQYF
v_gene: TRBV27; d_gene: NA; CDR3aa: CASNPRGRGNSPLHF
v_gene: TRBV7-2; d_gene: NA; CDR3aa: CASSLVTDFTDTQYF
v_gene: TRBV29-1; d_gene: NA; CDR3aa: CSVVETANSPLHF
v_gene: TRBV29-1; d_gene: NA; CDR3aa: CSVERAAYNEQFF
v_gene: TRBV2; d_gene: TRBD1; CDR3aa: CASSEDRGRFPRGQETQYF
v_gene: TRBV6-1; d_gene: NA; CDR3aa: CASSPPTGISTEAFF
v_gene: TRBV5-6; d_gene: NA; CDR3aa: CASSIGTGGNTIYF
v_gene: TRBV5-5; d_gene: NA; CDR3aa: CASSLKGLAGYTF
v_gene: TRBV29-1; d_gene: TRBD2; CDR3aa: CSVEGGTDTQYF
v_gene: TRBV7-8; d_gene: TRBD2; CDR3aa: CASSLEGTSGGQFF
v_gene: TRBV7-2; d_gene: NA; CDR3aa: CASRSPARAGELFF
v_gene: TRBV2; d_gene: NA; CDR3aa: CASKQGPNEKLFF
v_gene: TRBV27; d_gene: TRBD2; CDR3aa: CASSFSGGPPGELFF
v_gene: TRBV12-3/TRBV12-4; d_gene: NA; CDR3aa: CASSPSGGGHEAFF
v_gene: TRBV5-1; d_gene: NA; CDR3aa: CASSYPGTYEQYF
v_gene: TRBV12-3/TRBV12-4; d_gene: NA; CDR3aa: CASSLANSFDEQYF
v_gene: TRBV20-1; d_gene: TRBD1; CDR3aa: CSARGDRGTGELFF
v_gene: TRBV6-1; d_gene: NA; CDR3aa: CASSKDTGLSGANVLTF
v_gene: TRBV10-3; d_gene: NA; CDR3aa: CAISESTSTGPQHF
v_gene: TRBV3-1; d_gene: NA; CDR3aa: CASSQDWDTPPKTQYF
v_gene: TRBV7-7; d_gene: TRBD1; CDR3aa: CASSPLDRGPSNEQFF
v_gene: TRBV20-1; d_gene: TRBD1; CDR3aa: CSARVRAGGRETQYF
v_gene: TRBV10-3; d_gene: NA; CDR3aa: CAISESARQPQHF
v_gene: TRBV29-1; d_gene: NA; CDR3aa: CSVEDLGNEQFF
v_gene: TRBV7-2; d_gene: NA; CDR3aa: CASSPGAGYRTEAFF